These T cell receptor beta chains were read from a single sample in a study of T cell responses to AZD1222 COVID-19 vaccine. Measured with immunoSEQ multiplex PCR; TCRdb has only the in-frame clones, and not every one. Among about 130,000 clones, approximately 92% were seen once, and the ten largest hold 1% to 1.3%. Source: peripheral blood, taken 28 days after the second AZD1222 dose. These receptor sequences come from an adult who received the AZD1222 COVID-19 vaccine. CDR3s include the opening cysteine and the closing phenylalanine or tryptophan. Each record gives: J gene, clone size, D gene, V gene, CDR3 DNA, CDR3 protein. The D gene is left open where the match is weak. Clone sizes are given selectively: once, few, many, or a class where the clone is expanded.

J gene: TRBJ2-1
clone size: NA
D gene: TRBD2
V gene: TRBV7-3
CDR3 DNA: TGTGCCAGCAGCTCACCTACTAGCGGGAGGGCCGGTGGTGAGCAGTTCTTC
CDR3 protein: CASSSPTSGRAGGEQFF

J gene: TRBJ2-7
clone size: NA
D gene: NA
V gene: TRBV4-2
CDR3 DNA: TGTGCCAGCAGCCAAGAGTACGCCGGGTTCTACGAGCAGTACTTC
CDR3 protein: CASSQEYAGFYEQYF

J gene: TRBJ1-1
clone size: NA
D gene: NA
V gene: TRBV19
CDR3 DNA: TGTGCCAGTACCCCACTAGGGGCGGTCATTAGTAGGAACACTGAAGCTTTCTTT
CDR3 protein: CASTPLGAVISRNTEAFF

J gene: TRBJ1-5
clone size: once
D gene: NA
V gene: TRBV6-5
CDR3 DNA: TGTGCCAGCAGGACGCGTAGGGATCAGCCCCAGCATTTT
CDR3 protein: CASRTRRDQPQHF

J gene: TRBJ1-2
clone size: NA
D gene: TRBD1
V gene: TRBV29-1
CDR3 DNA: TGCAGCGTCGACAGGGAGAATGGCTACACCTTC
CDR3 protein: CSVDRENGYTF

J gene: TRBJ1-2
clone size: NA
D gene: TRBD1
V gene: TRBV24-1
CDR3 DNA: TGTGCCACCCGAGGACAGGTTGATGGCTACACCTTC
CDR3 protein: CATRGQVDGYTF

J gene: TRBJ1-6
clone size: NA
D gene: TRBD1
V gene: TRBV18
CDR3 DNA: TGTGCCAGCTCACCGGAGGGACAGGGGGCAGGTTCACCCCTCCACTTT
CDR3 protein: CASSPEGQGAGSPLHF

J gene: TRBJ1-5
clone size: NA
D gene: NA
V gene: TRBV7-3
CDR3 DNA: TGTGCCAGCAGCTTAGTAGGAGAACAGGGTAGGGATCAGCCCCAGCATTTT
CDR3 protein: CASSLVGEQGRDQPQHF

J gene: TRBJ1-2
clone size: few
D gene: TRBD1
V gene: TRBV7-8
CDR3 DNA: TGTGCCAGCAGCTTAGTGGGACAGGTACCCCACTATGGCTACACCTTC
CDR3 protein: CASSLVGQVPHYGYTF

J gene: TRBJ2-7
clone size: NA
D gene: TRBD2
V gene: TRBV6-2/TRBV6-3
CDR3 DNA: TGTGCCAGCAGCCACGGGGAGGGTTCCTACGAGCAGTACTTC
CDR3 protein: CASSHGEGSYEQYF

J gene: TRBJ1-1
clone size: NA
D gene: NA
V gene: TRBV30
CDR3 DNA: TGTGCCTGGAGTCTCGATGTTGAAGCTTTCTTT
CDR3 protein: CAWSLDVEAFF

J gene: TRBJ1-2
clone size: NA
D gene: TRBD1
V gene: TRBV9
CDR3 DNA: TGTGCCAGCAGCGGGGACAGGGCCTATGGCTACACCTTC
CDR3 protein: CASSGDRAYGYTF

J gene: TRBJ1-1
clone size: once
D gene: NA
V gene: TRBV29-1
CDR3 DNA: TGCAGCGTTGAATATAGTTGGGGTTCAAGGTTACACATGAACACTGAAGCTTTCTTT
CDR3 protein: CSVEYSWGSRLHMNTEAFF

J gene: TRBJ2-5
clone size: NA
D gene: TRBD1
V gene: TRBV19
CDR3 DNA: TGTGCCAGTAGTATCGCAGGGGGAGAGACCCAGTACTTC
CDR3 protein: CASSIAGGETQYF

J gene: TRBJ2-3
clone size: NA
D gene: NA
V gene: TRBV10-2
CDR3 DNA: TGCGCCAGCAGTGACCCCTTTAGGGGGGCAGATACGCAGTATTTT
CDR3 protein: CASSDPFRGADTQYF

J gene: TRBJ2-1
clone size: once
D gene: NA
V gene: TRBV5-1
CDR3 DNA: TGCGCCAGCAGCTTGAGTGGGGACAATGAGCAGTTCTTC
CDR3 protein: CASSLSGDNEQFF

J gene: TRBJ2-6
clone size: NA
D gene: NA
V gene: TRBV7-3
CDR3 DNA: TGTGCCAGCAGCTTGACAGGAACGCTTTACTCTGGGGCCAACGTCCTGACTTTC
CDR3 protein: CASSLTGTLYSGANVLTF

J gene: TRBJ2-3
clone size: NA
D gene: TRBD2
V gene: TRBV10-2
CDR3 DNA: TGCGCCAGCAGTGACTCCGGACTAGCGGGACTAGATACGCAGTATTTT
CDR3 protein: CASSDSGLAGLDTQYF

J gene: TRBJ2-3
clone size: NA
D gene: TRBD2
V gene: TRBV7-3
CDR3 DNA: TGTGCCAGCAGCCGTCTAGCGGGAGGGGCAGATACGCAGTATTTT
CDR3 protein: CASSRLAGGADTQYF

J gene: TRBJ2-5
clone size: NA
D gene: NA
V gene: TRBV10-1
CDR3 DNA: TGCGCCAGCAGGCCCGGACAGCCTAAAGAGACCCAGTACTTC
CDR3 protein: CASRPGQPKETQYF

J gene: TRBJ2-7
clone size: NA
D gene: NA
V gene: TRBV15
CDR3 DNA: TGTGCCACCAGCAGGACAGGTCGTATAGGCCAGTACTTC
CDR3 protein: CATSRTGRIGQYF

J gene: TRBJ2-1
clone size: NA
D gene: TRBD2
V gene: TRBV11-2
CDR3 DNA: TGTGCCAGCAGCGCCTCGGGGGGTCGAGGGAATGAGCAGTTCTTC
CDR3 protein: CASSASGGRGNEQFF

J gene: TRBJ1-3
clone size: NA
D gene: NA
V gene: TRBV7-9
CDR3 DNA: TGTGCCAGCAGCTTCTTCCTCAGCTCTGGAAACACCATATATTTT
CDR3 protein: CASSFFLSSGNTIYF

J gene: TRBJ2-1
clone size: NA
D gene: NA
V gene: TRBV9
CDR3 DNA: TGTGCCAGCAGCGGGTTTTCCGGGGGTTTGTACAATGAGCAGTTCTTC
CDR3 protein: CASSGFSGGLYNEQFF

J gene: TRBJ2-7
clone size: once
D gene: NA
V gene: TRBV2
CDR3 DNA: TGTGCCAGCTTCTTAAGCCGGGACGTCCAGTACTTC
CDR3 protein: CASFLSRDVQYF

J gene: TRBJ2-1
clone size: few
D gene: NA
V gene: TRBV18
CDR3 DNA: TGTGCCAGCTCACCGAATAGTGGGGCCTACAATGAGCAGTTCTTC
CDR3 protein: CASSPNSGAYNEQFF

J gene: TRBJ1-2
clone size: NA
D gene: NA
V gene: TRBV29-1
CDR3 DNA: TGCAGCGTTCGGGCCCCCTATGGCTACACCTTC
CDR3 protein: CSVRAPYGYTF

J gene: TRBJ1-1
clone size: NA
D gene: NA
V gene: TRBV15
CDR3 DNA: TGTGCCACCAGCAGAGAAGTTCGACGATCTGAAGCTTTCTTT
CDR3 protein: CATSREVRRSEAFF

J gene: TRBJ1-2
clone size: NA
D gene: TRBD1
V gene: TRBV29-1
CDR3 DNA: TGCAGCGTTGGCCACCCGGGACAGGGCGGCAGGGGCTACACCTTC
CDR3 protein: CSVGHPGQGGRGYTF

J gene: TRBJ1-2
clone size: NA
D gene: NA
V gene: TRBV7-3
CDR3 DNA: TGTGCCAGCAGCTTAAACGCTGGACCCGGCGGCTACACCTTC
CDR3 protein: CASSLNAGPGGYTF

J gene: TRBJ1-3
clone size: NA
D gene: NA
V gene: TRBV29-1
CDR3 DNA: TGCAGCGTTGAATCGGGGGATGGAAACACCATATATTTT
CDR3 protein: CSVESGDGNTIYF

J gene: TRBJ1-6
clone size: NA
D gene: NA
V gene: TRBV7-2
CDR3 DNA: TGTGCCAGCAGCTACGGACCCCAAGCGGGAGTTTCACCCCTCCACTTT
CDR3 protein: CASSYGPQAGVSPLHF

J gene: TRBJ1-1
clone size: once
D gene: NA
V gene: TRBV30
CDR3 DNA: TGTGCCTGGAATAGGCTGAACACTGAAGCTTTCTTT
CDR3 protein: CAWNRLNTEAFF

J gene: TRBJ2-7
clone size: NA
D gene: NA
V gene: TRBV28
CDR3 DNA: TGTGCCAGCAGTACGGCTGGGGGGGCTAAGTACGAGCAGTACTTC
CDR3 protein: CASSTAGGAKYEQYF

J gene: TRBJ2-1
clone size: NA
D gene: TRBD1
V gene: TRBV29-1
CDR3 DNA: TGCAGCGTTGACTGGACAGGGTCGTTCAATGAGCAGTTCTTC
CDR3 protein: CSVDWTGSFNEQFF

J gene: TRBJ2-5
clone size: NA
D gene: TRBD2
V gene: TRBV3-1/TRBV3-2
CDR3 DNA: TGTGCCAGCAGCCGTAAGGGCGGGGGGGAGACCCAGTACTTC
CDR3 protein: CASSRKGGGETQYF

J gene: TRBJ2-5
clone size: NA
D gene: NA
V gene: TRBV27
CDR3 DNA: TGTGCCAGCAGGTCCCAAGAGACCCAGTACTTC
CDR3 protein: CASRSQETQYF